The clone carrying this T cell receptor (beta chain) was counted once. This specimen belongs to a study of T cell clones after liver transplantation. The wider study: Subjects received no induction therapy and standard immunosuppression until randomization at 12-24 months post-transplant.

The CDR3 is made up of 17 amino acids. CDR1 is PRHDT and CDR2 is FYEKMQ in the germline V gene (reference sequence). V shed 5 bases, J shed 0 bases, and the junction held 12 bases outside the gene matches. Measured with immunoSEQ multiplex PCR; TCRdb has only the in-frame clones, and not every one. The data contain approximately 100,000 clones, 75% to 85% of them singletons. Sequenced material: CD4+ T cells from blood, taken before liver transplant. This TCR was recovered from a human donor who received a liver transplant. This chain uses TRBV13 with TRBJ2-7; 8 nucleotides align to TRBD1. As DNA, the CDR3 is TGTGCCAGCAGCCCAGGGGACAGGTATGGGAGCTCCTACGAGCAGTACTTC. Encoded protein: CASSPGDRYGSSYEQYF.